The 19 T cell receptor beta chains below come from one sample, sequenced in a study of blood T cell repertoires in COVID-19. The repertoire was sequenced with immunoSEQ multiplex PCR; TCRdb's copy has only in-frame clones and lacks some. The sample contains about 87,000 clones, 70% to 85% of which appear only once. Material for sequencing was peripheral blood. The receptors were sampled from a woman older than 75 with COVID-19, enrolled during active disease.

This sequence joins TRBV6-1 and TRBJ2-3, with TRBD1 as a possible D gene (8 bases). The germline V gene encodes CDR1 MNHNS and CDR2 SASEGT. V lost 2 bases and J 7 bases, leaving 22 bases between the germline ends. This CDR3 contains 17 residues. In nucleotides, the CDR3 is TGTGCCAGCAGTGAAAGGACAGGGAGGGTAAGCGTGTATACGCAGTATTTT. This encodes CASSERTGRVSVYTQYF.

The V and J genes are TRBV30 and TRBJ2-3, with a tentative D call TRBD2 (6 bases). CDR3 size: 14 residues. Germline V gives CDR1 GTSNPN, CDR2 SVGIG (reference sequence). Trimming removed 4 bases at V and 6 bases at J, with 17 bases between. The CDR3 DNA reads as TGTGCCTGGACAGCACTAGCACCGTCTGATACGCAGTATTTT. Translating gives CAWTALAPSDTQYF.

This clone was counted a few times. The CDR3 DNA reads TGTGCCAGCAGTTCGTGGACAGGGGCGGCTTTCTTT. Its translation: CASSSWTGAAFF. The genes are TRBV6-5 and TRBJ1-1; TRBD1 agrees at 9 bases. CDR1 is MNHEY, CDR2 SVGAGI, per germline. The J segment lost 11 bases and the V segment lost 4 bases, leaving 5 bases of the junction unmatched. The CDR3 extends over 12 amino acids.

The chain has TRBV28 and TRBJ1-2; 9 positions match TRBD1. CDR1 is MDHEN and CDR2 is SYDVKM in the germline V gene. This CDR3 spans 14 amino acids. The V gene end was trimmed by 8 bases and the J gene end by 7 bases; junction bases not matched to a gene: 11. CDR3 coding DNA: TGTGCCAGCCGGATCGGGGGACAGGGAGGTGGCTACACCTTC. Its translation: CASRIGGQGGGYTF.

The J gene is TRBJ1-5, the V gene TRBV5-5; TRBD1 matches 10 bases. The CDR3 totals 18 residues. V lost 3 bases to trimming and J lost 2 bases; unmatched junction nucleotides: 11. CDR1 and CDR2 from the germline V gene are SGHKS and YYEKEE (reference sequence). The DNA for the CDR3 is TGTGCCAGCAGCTACCGACAGGGGGCGAACTGGGGCAATCAGCCCCAGCATTTT. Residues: CASSYRQGANWGNQPQHF.

In DNA form, the CDR3 reads TGTGCCAGCAGCTTCTCAGGGGGCGCCGGTGAAAAACTGTTTTTT. It specifies CASSFSGGAGEKLFF. The V and J genes are TRBV5-5 and TRBJ1-4, with TRBD1 identical over 8 bases. V was pared by 2 bases and J by 7 bases, with 7 bases of the junction left unmatched. CDR3 length: 15 amino acids. Germline V lookup: CDR1 SGHKS, CDR2 YYEKEE (reference sequence).

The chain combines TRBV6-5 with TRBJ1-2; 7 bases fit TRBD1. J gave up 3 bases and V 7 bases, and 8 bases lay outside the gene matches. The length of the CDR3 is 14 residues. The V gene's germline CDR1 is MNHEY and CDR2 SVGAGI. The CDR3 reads CASIRGLLDYGYTF. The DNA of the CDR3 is TGTGCCAGCATTAGGGGGCTACTCGACTATGGCTACACCTTC.

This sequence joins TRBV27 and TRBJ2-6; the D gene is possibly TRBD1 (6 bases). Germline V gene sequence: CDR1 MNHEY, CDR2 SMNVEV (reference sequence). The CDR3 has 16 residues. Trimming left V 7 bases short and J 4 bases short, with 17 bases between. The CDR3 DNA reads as TGTGCCAGCACCCTCACAGGGTCGAAAGGGGCCAACGTCCTGACTTTC. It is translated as CASTLTGSKGANVLTF.

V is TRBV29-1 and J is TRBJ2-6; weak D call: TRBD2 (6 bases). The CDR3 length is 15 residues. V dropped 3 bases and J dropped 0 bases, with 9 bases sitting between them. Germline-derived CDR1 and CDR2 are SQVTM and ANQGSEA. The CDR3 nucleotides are TGCAGCGTTGAGGGGGGAGGCTCTGGGGCCAACGTCCTGACTTTC. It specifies CSVEGGGSGANVLTF.

The CDR3 region is CASSWESGLAKNIQYF. CDR3 sequence (DNA): TGTGCCAGCAGTTGGGAGAGCGGTCTAGCCAAAAACATTCAGTACTTC. The chain combines TRBV27 with TRBJ2-4; D perhaps matches TRBD2 (5 bases). The V gene lost 4 bases and the J gene lost 0 bases, with 13 bases spanning the gap. CDR1 MNHEY and CDR2 SMNVEV come from the germline V gene (reference sequence). CDR3 length: 16 amino acids.

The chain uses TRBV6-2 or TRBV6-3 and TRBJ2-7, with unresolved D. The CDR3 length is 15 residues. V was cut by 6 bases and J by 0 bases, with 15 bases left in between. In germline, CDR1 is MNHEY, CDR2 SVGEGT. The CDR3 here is CASSSRIRSSYEQYF. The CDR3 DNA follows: TGTGCCAGCAGCTCCCGGATTAGGAGCTCCTACGAGCAGTACTTC.

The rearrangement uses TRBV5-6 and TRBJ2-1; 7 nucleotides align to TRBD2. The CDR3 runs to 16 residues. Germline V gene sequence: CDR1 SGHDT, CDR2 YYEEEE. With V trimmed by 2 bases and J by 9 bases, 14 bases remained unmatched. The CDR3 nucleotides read TGTGCCAGCAGCTTTCGCGGGAGCGGACCTACAAGTGAGCAGTTCTTC. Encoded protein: CASSFRGSGPTSEQFF. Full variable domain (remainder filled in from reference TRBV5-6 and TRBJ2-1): DAGVTQSPTHLIKTRGQQVTLRCSPKSGHDTVSWYQQALGQGPQFIFQYYEEEERQRGNFPDRFSGHQFPNYSSELNVNALLLGDSALYLCASSFRGSGPTSEQFFGPGTRLTVL.

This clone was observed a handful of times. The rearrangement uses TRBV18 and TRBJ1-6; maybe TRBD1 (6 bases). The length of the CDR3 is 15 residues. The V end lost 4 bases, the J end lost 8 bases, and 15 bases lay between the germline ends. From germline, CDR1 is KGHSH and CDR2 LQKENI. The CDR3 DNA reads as TGTGCCAGCTCACTTACAGACAGGAGCGATTCACCCCTCCACTTT. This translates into CASSLTDRSDSPLHF. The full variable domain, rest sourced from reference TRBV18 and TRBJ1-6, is NAGVMQNPRHLVRRRGQEARLRCSPMKGHSHVYWYRQLPEEGLKFMVYLQKENIIDESGMPKERFSAEFPKEGPSILRIQQVVRGDSAAYFCASSLTDRSDSPLHFGNGTRLTVT.

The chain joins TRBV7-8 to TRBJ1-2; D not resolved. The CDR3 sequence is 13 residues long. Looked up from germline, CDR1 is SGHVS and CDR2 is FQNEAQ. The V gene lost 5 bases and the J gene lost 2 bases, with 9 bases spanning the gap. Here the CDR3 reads CASSLRENYGYTF. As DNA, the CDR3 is TGTGCCAGCAGCCTGCGGGAGAACTATGGCTACACCTTC.

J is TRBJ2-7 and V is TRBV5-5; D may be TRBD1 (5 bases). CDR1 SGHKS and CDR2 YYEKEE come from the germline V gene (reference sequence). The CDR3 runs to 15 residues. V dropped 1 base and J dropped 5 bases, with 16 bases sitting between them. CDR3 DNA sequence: TGTGCCAGCAGCTTGCGTGGGCAGGGTCCAAACGAGCAGTACTTC. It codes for CASSLRGQGPNEQYF.

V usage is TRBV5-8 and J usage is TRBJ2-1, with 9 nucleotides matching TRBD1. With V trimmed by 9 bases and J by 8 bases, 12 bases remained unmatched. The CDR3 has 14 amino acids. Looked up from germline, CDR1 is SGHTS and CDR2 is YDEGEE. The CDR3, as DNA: TGTGCCACCGGGCCGGGGGACAGGGCTCATGAGCAGTTCTTC. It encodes CATGPGDRAHEQFF.

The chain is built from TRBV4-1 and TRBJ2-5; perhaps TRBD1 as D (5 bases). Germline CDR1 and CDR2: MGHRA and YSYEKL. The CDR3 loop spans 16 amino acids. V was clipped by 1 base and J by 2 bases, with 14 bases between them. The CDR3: CASSQGSAQGQETQYF. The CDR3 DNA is TGCGCCAGCAGCCAAGGAAGCGCTCAGGGTCAAGAGACCCAGTACTTC.

CDR3 protein: CASRGDRVNSPLHF. The CDR3 DNA sequence: TGTGCCAGCAGAGGGGACAGGGTGAATTCACCCCTCCACTTT. The J gene is TRBJ1-6, the V gene TRBV3-1 (or the pseudogene TRBV3-2), with TRBD1 matching over 9 bases. The V and J ends lost 6 bases and 7 bases, in that order; junction bases with no gene match: 4. The germline gives CDR1 LGHDT, CDR2 YNNKEL (reference sequence). This CDR3 region has 14 residues.

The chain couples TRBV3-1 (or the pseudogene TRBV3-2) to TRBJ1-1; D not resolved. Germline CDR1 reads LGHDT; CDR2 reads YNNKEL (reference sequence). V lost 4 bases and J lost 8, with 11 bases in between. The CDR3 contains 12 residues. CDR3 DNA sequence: TGTGCCAGCAGCCTAAGGGAGGCGGAAGCTTTCTTT. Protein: CASSLREAEAFF.